This T cell receptor beta chain was found in a study of blood T cell repertoires in COVID-19. As for the study in general: Donors in the United States, Italy and Spain gave samples during acute or convalescent COVID-19. The cDNA or gDNA used as material had been derived from T cells, B-cell-depleted T cells, or PBMCs.

Enrolment of Seattle patients took place during active infection, and they were followed longitudinally. Authors' methods: The authors estimated nucleated cell counts from reference gene primer amplification. Repertoires were generated with immunoSEQ multiplex PCR, while TCRdb's copy carries only in-frame clones and drops some. That table supplies the V and J calls and clone size; D and trimming were determined from the DNA. The sample lists hundreds of thousands of clones, about 90% seen once, with around 3% in the top ten. The V end was cut by 5 bases, the J end by 3 bases, with 17 bases between. The CDR3 loop spans 15 amino acids. Per the germline V gene, CDR1 is LGHDT and CDR2 is YNNKEL (reference sequence).

Sample: peripheral blood. The source of this sequence is a young woman with COVID-19, enrolled during active disease. This chain links TRBV3-1 (or the pseudogene TRBV3-2) with TRBJ2-7; D possibly corresponds to TRBD2 (6 bases). DNA of the CDR3: TGTGCCAGCAGCGCGGGGTACTTTACGGGCTACGAGCAGTACTTC. Amino acid sequence: CASSAGYFTGYEQYF.